Below, 26 T cell receptor beta chains from the same sample are listed, as sequenced in a study of T cells after yellow fever vaccination. Each CDR3 protein is one row after TCRdb ran MiXCR on the 5' RACE reads. The data show 300,000 to 350,000 distinct CDR3 sequences, 3% to 4.5% seen once. The source material was PBMCs, sampled 5 days after the yellow fever booster vaccination. These receptors all stem from a young man who received the YFV17D yellow fever vaccine.

This chain uses TRBV2 with TRBJ1-1, with D perhaps TRBD1 (5 bases). CDR1 and CDR2 (germline): SNHLY, FYNNEI. Trimming stripped 3 bases from V and 8 bases from J, with 13 bases between. The CDR3 spans 13 residues. The CDR3 DNA is TGTGCCAGCAGTGATGCAGGGAAGACCGAAGCTTTCTTT. Its translation: CASSDAGKTEAFF.

This clonotype was recorded at least ten times. The gene calls are TRBV7-2 and TRBJ1-1; 9 bases are a match to TRBD1. Germline loops: CDR1 SGHTA, CDR2 FQGNSA. CDR3 length: 18 residues. V lost 5 bases and J lost 0; bases outside the gene matches: 13. CDR3 in DNA: TGTGCCAGCAGCCCCCTCGGGACAGGGAGTCTAATGAACACTGAAGCTTTCTTT. Protein: CASSPLGTGSLMNTEAFF.

This clonotype occurred many times. The chain couples TRBV6-2 or TRBV6-3 to TRBJ2-3; 9 bases fit TRBD1. Looked up from germline, CDR1 is MNHEY and CDR2 is SVGEGT. V dropped 2 bases and J dropped 3; count of bases not matched to a gene: 9. This CDR3 is 17 amino acids long. CDR3 coding DNA: TGTGCCAGCAGTTACCACGGGACAGGGATGTTGACAGATACGCAGTATTTT. It encodes CASSYHGTGMLTDTQYF.

This clonotype was seen a few times. This chain uses TRBV6-5 with TRBJ2-3, with 12 bases lining up with TRBD2. This CDR3 contains 15 residues. V shed 6 bases, J shed 5 bases, and the junction held 6 bases outside the gene matches. Germline CDR1 MNHEY, CDR2 SVGAGI. The CDR3 here is CASRPSGGAIDTQYF. Written as DNA, the CDR3 is TGTGCCAGCAGACCTAGCGGGGGGGCAATAGATACGCAGTATTTT.

This clonotype came up many times. V usage is TRBV2 and J usage is TRBJ2-1; D tentatively fits TRBD1 or TRBD2 (5 bases each). The V end was cut by 5 bases, the J end by 7 bases, with 21 bases between. The CDR3 is 16 residues long. CDR1 is SNHLY, CDR2 FYNNEI, per germline. The CDR3 spells CASSPDRDPRYNEQFF. The CDR3, as DNA: TGTGCCAGCAGTCCAGACCGGGACCCGAGGTATAATGAGCAGTTCTTC. Combining the CDR3 with reference TRBV2 and TRBJ2-1 gives the whole variable domain EPEVTQTPSHQVTQMGQEVILRCVPISNHLYFYWYRQILGQKVEFLVSFYNNEISEKSEIFDDQFSVERPDGSNFTLKIRSTKLEDSAMYFCASSPDRDPRYNEQFFGPGTRLTVL.

This clonotype was seen repeatedly, ten times or more. The rearrangement uses TRBV5-1 and TRBJ2-1; 7 bases match TRBD1. CDR1 and CDR2 from the germline V gene are SGHRS and YFSETQ. The trim removed 0 bases at V and 0 bases at J, leaving 3 bases unmatched. The length of the CDR3 is 16 residues. For the CDR3, the DNA is TGCGCCAGCAGCTTGGTTCCAGGGGGCTCCTACAATGAGCAGTTCTTC. Its translation is CASSLVPGGSYNEQFF. Looking up the rest from reference TRBV5-1 and TRBJ2-1 gives the full variable domain: KAGVTQTPRYLIKTRGQQVTLSCSPISGHRSVSWYQQTPGQGLQFLFEYFSETQRNKGNFPGRFSGRQFSNSRSEMNVSTLELGDSALYLCASSLVPGGSYNEQFFGPGTRLTVL.

The chain joins TRBV20-1 to TRBJ2-3; D is perhaps TRBD1 or TRBD2 (6 bases each). Trimming shortened V by 3 bases and J by 4 bases, and 8 bases separated the two germline ends. The CDR3 contains 12 residues. The germline gives CDR1 DFQATT, CDR2 SNEGSKA (reference sequence). The chain's CDR3 is CSASGGSDTQYF. In nucleotides, the CDR3 is TGCAGTGCTAGCGGGGGCTCAGATACGCAGTATTTT.

This clonotype was seen repeatedly, ten times or more. V and J are TRBV10-1 and TRBJ2-7; TRBD1 matches 9 bases. CDR1 and CDR2 from the germline V gene are WNHNN and SYGVQD (reference sequence). This CDR3 has 15 residues. The J segment lost 2 bases and the V segment lost 5 bases, leaving 7 bases of the junction unmatched. CDR3 residues: CASSSGQGITYEQYF. In nucleotides, the CDR3 is TGCGCCAGCAGTTCTGGACAGGGGATTACCTACGAGCAGTACTTC.

There are many counts of this clonotype. This chain connects TRBV10-3 to TRBJ1-2; D might be TRBD1 (6 bases). The CDR3 is made up of 13 amino acids. V was clipped by 2 bases and J by 8 bases, with 12 bases between them. Looked up from germline, CDR1 is ENHRY and CDR2 is SYGVKD. As DNA, the CDR3 is TGTGCCATCAGTGAGGGACAGCCCGGGGGCTACACCTTC. As protein: CAISEGQPGGYTF.

This chain connects TRBV6-6 to TRBJ1-6, with 8 bases lining up with TRBD1. The germline gives CDR1 MNHNY, CDR2 SVGAGI (reference sequence). There are 16 residues in the CDR3. The V and J ends lost 0 bases and 15 bases, in that order; junction bases with no gene match: 13. This CDR3 is CASSYSPRTGRSSLHF. CDR3 nucleotides: TGTGCCAGCAGTTACTCGCCTCGGACAGGGCGAAGTAGCCTCCACTTT.

The sample holds many counts of this clonotype. V and J are TRBV12-3 or TRBV12-4 and TRBJ1-1, with D maybe TRBD1 (5 bases). V was clipped by 5 bases and J by 4 bases, with 14 bases between them. CDR3 length: 14 amino acids. The CDR3 DNA reads TGTGCCAGCAGTCGAATGGTAAGGGGCACTGAAGCTTTCTTT. It encodes CASSRMVRGTEAFF.

The CDR3 region is CASSFWGDYEQYV. The CDR3 region has the DNA TGTGCCAGCAGTTTCTGGGGGGATTACGAGCAGTACGTC. This sequence joins TRBV12-3 or TRBV12-4 and TRBJ2-7, with TRBD2 as a possible D gene (6 bases). V lost 3 bases and J 4 bases, leaving 10 bases between the germline ends. The CDR3 is made up of 13 amino acids.

A few counts support this clonotype. The chain combines TRBV6-2 or TRBV6-3 with TRBJ1-1; D unresolved. The CDR3 covers 14 residues. V was clipped by 5 bases and J by 0 bases, with 10 bases between them. Germline V gene data show CDR1 as MNHEY and CDR2 as SVGEGT. DNA for the CDR3: TGTGCCAGCAGTCGCCCCACTGTGAACACTGAAGCTTTCTTT. Its translation is CASSRPTVNTEAFF.

This clonotype was counted ten times or more. The chain recombines TRBV6-2 or TRBV6-3 with TRBJ2-5, with TRBD1 matching 11 bases. Germline CDR1 and CDR2: MNHEY and SVGEGT. The CDR3 has 15 residues. V trimming: 8 bases; J trimming: 2 bases; junction bases outside the gene matches: 7. CDR3: CASCLGTGGQETQYF. The CDR3 DNA reads TGTGCCAGCTGCCTCGGGACAGGGGGGCAAGAGACCCAGTACTTC.

This clonotype was picked up a small number of times. The V call is TRBV27, the J call TRBJ1-1; D unresolved. CDR3 length equals 13 residues. In germline, CDR1 is MNHEY, CDR2 SMNVEV (reference sequence). The V gene lost 5 bases and the J gene lost 0 bases, with 7 bases spanning the gap. CDR3 DNA: TGTGCCAGCAGTGTTAAGTTGAACACTGAAGCTTTCTTT. Its protein product is CASSVKLNTEAFF.

This clonotype was seen a few times. The CDR3 sequence: CATRRTGTDTQYF. In nucleotides, the CDR3 is TGTGCCACCAGAAGGACAGGCACAGATACGCAGTATTTT. V is TRBV24-1 and J is TRBJ2-3; D perhaps matches TRBD1 (6 bases). Germline assignment: CDR1 KGHDR and CDR2 SFDVKD. The CDR3 is 13 amino acids. V shed 7 bases and J shed 1 base, with 8 bases lying between them.

This chain connects TRBV29-1 to TRBJ2-1; 13 nucleotides align to TRBD2. This CDR3 has 13 residues. The germline CDR1 and CDR2 sequences are SQVTM and ANQGSEA. V shed 4 bases, J shed 15 bases, and the junction held 9 bases outside the gene matches. CDR3 protein: CSVVQGTSGDRFF. The CDR3, as DNA: TGCAGCGTTGTCCAAGGGACTAGCGGGGATCGGTTCTTC.

The rearrangement joins TRBV7-9 to TRBJ2-5, with 7 nucleotides matching TRBD1. From germline, CDR1 is SEHNR and CDR2 FQNEAQ (reference sequence). V trimming: 2 bases; J trimming: 2 bases; junction bases outside the gene matches: 5. CDR3 length: 15 amino acids. This chain's CDR3 is CASSLWSRGQETQYF. The CDR3 coding sequence is TGTGCCAGCAGCTTATGGAGCAGGGGGCAAGAGACCCAGTACTTC.

This clonotype was seen more than once but under ten times. The chain carries TRBV7-9 and TRBJ1-4; D gene unclear. The V gene's germline CDR1 is SEHNR and CDR2 FQNEAQ (reference sequence). CDR3 length equals 15 residues. Trimming removed 5 bases at V and 8 bases at J, with 18 bases between. CDR3 sequence reads: CASSDHKGFGEKLFF. CDR3 DNA: TGTGCCAGCAGCGACCATAAGGGTTTTGGGGAAAAACTGTTTTTT.

The CDR3 sequence: CASNGGGPYNEQFF. The CDR3 DNA sequence: TGTGCCAGCAACGGAGGGGGGCCCTACAATGAGCAGTTCTTC. V is TRBV13 and J is TRBJ2-1; D might be TRBD1 or TRBD2, each matching 6 bases. CDR1 is PRHDT, CDR2 FYEKMQ, per germline (reference sequence). Trimming pared 7 bases from V and 2 bases from J, leaving 12 bases between. CDR3 length: 14 residues.

This clonotype was observed a few times. The rearrangement joins TRBV10-3 to TRBJ2-7; 7 bases match TRBD1. The CDR3 runs to 14 residues. With V trimmed by 10 bases and J by 0 bases, 9 bases remained unmatched. CDR1 and CDR2 (germline): ENHRY, SYGVKD. The CDR3 bases are TGTGCCACCGGGACAGTCCTCAGCTCCTACGAGCAGTACTTC. Translated, it gives CATGTVLSSYEQYF.

The J gene is TRBJ2-1, the V gene TRBV19; D uncertain. The germline V and J ends were trimmed by 9 bases and 0 bases, with 12 bases remaining between them. Germline V gene sequence: CDR1 LNHDA, CDR2 SQIVND (reference sequence). This CDR3 contains 14 residues. The CDR3 DNA reads TGTGCCAGCAAGGACCGGAGCTCCTACAATGAGCAGTTCTTC. It codes for CASKDRSSYNEQFF.

In this sample, this clonotype turned up a few times. This chain joins TRBV6-2 or TRBV6-3 and TRBJ2-3; 9 bases map to TRBD1. The CDR3 has 19 amino acids. Per the germline V gene, CDR1 is MNHEY and CDR2 is SVGEGT. The J segment lost 4 bases and the V segment lost 0 bases, leaving 14 bases of the junction unmatched. CDR3 nucleotide sequence: TGTGCCAGCAGTTACTCGGGGACAGGGACTTTACTCCTAGCAGATACGCAGTATTTT. The encoded protein is CASSYSGTGTLLLADTQYF.

The gene calls are TRBV7-6 and TRBJ2-6; a weak D match, TRBD2 (6 bases). The CDR3 runs 17 residues. The germline gives CDR1 SGHVS, CDR2 FNYEAQ. Trimming removed 5 bases at V and 2 bases at J, with 16 bases between. In nucleotides, the CDR3 is TGTGCCAGCAGCACAAGGACGGGGGTTACTGGGGCCAACGTCCTGACTTTC. It specifies CASSTRTGVTGANVLTF.

This clonotype occurred a few times. The chain combines TRBV6-5 with TRBJ1-6; the D gene is possibly TRBD1 (6 bases). Germline V lookup: CDR1 MNHEY, CDR2 SVGAGI. Trimming stripped 8 bases from V and 7 bases from J, with 18 bases between. The CDR3 runs to 15 residues. For the CDR3, the DNA is TGTGCCAGCCGCAAGGGAAACAGGGAAAATTCACCCCTCCACTTT. As protein: CASRKGNRENSPLHF.

This clonotype was seen at least ten times. The genes are TRBV7-2 and TRBJ1-1, with TRBD1 matching 11 bases. Germline CDR1 SGHTA, CDR2 FQGNSA. With V trimmed by 5 bases and J by 5 bases, 10 bases remained unmatched. The CDR3 spans 16 residues. The CDR3 loop reads CASSIYPGQGGTEAFF. The CDR3, as DNA: TGTGCCAGCAGCATATATCCGGGACAGGGGGGGACTGAAGCTTTCTTT.